The clone carrying this T cell receptor (beta chain) showed up just a few times. One entry per CDR3 protein results from TCRdb running MiXCR on the 5' RACE reads. The table shows 250,000 to 300,000 distinct CDR3 sequences, with 7.5% to 9.5% occurring only once. These data come from a study of identical twins. This CDR3 spans 11 amino acids. The V end was cut by 10 bases, the J end by 7 bases, with 13 bases between. These sequences were also reported in another study, on yellow fever vaccine responses in identical twins. This second study notes: Twins' vaccine T cell response reportedly gave the appearance of partial convergence and partial personalization.

The source material was CD8+ T cells sorted from blood. The chain joins TRBV12-3 or TRBV12-4 to TRBJ1-1; D unclear. This TCR derives from a young woman in good health. This chain's CDR3 is CANTHGSEAFF. CDR3 sequence (DNA): TGTGCCAACACTCACGGGAGTGAAGCTTTCTTT.